This T cell receptor (beta chain) was documented in a study of blood T cell repertoires in COVID-19. On the study more broadly: Samples of COVID-19 (acute and convalescent) were obtained from the United States, Italy and Spain. Sample material is recorded as cDNA or gDNA derived from T cells, B-cell-depleted T cells, or PBMCs.

Clones were sequenced by immunoSEQ multiplex PCR, and TCRdb holds only the in-frame ones, with some missing. Of about 250,000 clones listed, 80% to 90% are singletons. V was pared by 1 base and J by 5 bases, with 11 bases between. This CDR3 is built from 14 residues. CDR1 is LNHDA and CDR2 is SQIVND in the germline V gene (reference sequence). Regarding this clone: Distinct nucleotide sequences in the sample also encode this CDR3.

Participants spanned ages about 18 to 95 years and resided in fewer than 30 US areas. The rearrangement joins TRBV19 to TRBJ2-5; D is unclear. The sequencing input was PBMCs or T cells enriched from blood (not recorded which). The receptor was isolated from a man aged 35 to 55 who had recovered from COVID-19. As DNA, the CDR3 is TGTGCCAGTAGTATAGGGGTTGTCGGGGAGACCCAGTACTTC. Protein: CASSIGVVGETQYF.